There are a few counts of the clone carrying this T cell receptor beta chain. These data belong to a study of blood T cells in healthy people across ages. Study-wide context: The capture of about one barcoded beta molecule per two T cells was achieved by template switching.

The CDR3 runs to 16 residues. Germline assignment: CDR1 LNHNV and CDR2 YYDKDF (reference sequence). Between the trimmed V and J ends, which lost 0 bases and 0 bases, there was a span of 9 bases. Primed by a sample-barcoded 5' primer and a J-beta primer mix, a second PCR proceeded for roughly 7 to 12 cycles. TCRdb re-derived calls from the 5' RACE reads in MiXCR, one entry per CDR3 protein. The sample holds 950,000 to 1,200,000 distinct CDR3 sequences, 35% to 40% seen once. This sequence was found in a young man in good health. The specimen sequenced was blood. The chain recombines TRBV15 with TRBJ1-5; the D is unclear. CDR3 region: CATSRERPYSNQPQHF. Here the CDR3 DNA reads TGTGCCACCAGCAGAGAGAGGCCCTATAGCAATCAGCCCCAGCATTTT.